The clone carrying this TCR beta chain was seen only once. The junction does not match germline at one end; this may be a read error. Generated by immunoSEQ multiplex PCR, the TCRdb table keeps only in-frame clones and is missing some. Of 300,000 to 450,000 clones listed, about 87% are singletons. CDR1 and CDR2 from the germline V gene are SEHNR and FQNEAQ (reference sequence). The CDR3 extends over 11 amino acids. The source of the sample is a study of blood T cell repertoires in COVID-19. During active infection, Seattle patients enrolled and were then monitored through disease. The receptor's source is a woman aged 30 to 39 with COVID-19, enrolled during active disease. The specimen sequenced was peripheral blood. This rearrangement joins TRBV7-9 to TRBJ1-5, with 7 bases fitting TRBD1. The CDR3 DNA sequence: TGTGCCAGCAGCCCTCACAGGGGATGGTATTTT. Translating it yields CASSPHRGWYF.